This is a list of T cell receptor beta chains from one sample in a study of T-cell memory formation after mild COVID-19. MiXCR, applied by TCRdb to the 5' RACE reads, yields one record per CDR3 protein. The table lists over 450,000 distinct CDR3 sequences, 20% of them singletons, with 9.5% to 15% in the top ten. What was sequenced was PBMCs or a T cell subset sorted from them (not recorded which). These receptors all stem from an adult woman who had mild COVID-19 (a few samples of this study predate the infection). Cell type and time point are not known. CDR3s include the opening cysteine and the closing phenylalanine or tryptophan. The D gene is left open where the match is weak. Rows give clone size only sometimes, using once, few, many, or a class for an expanded clone.

size	D	V	J	CDR3	DNA
few	TRBD1	TRBV7-9	TRBJ2-5	CASGRVGQLQETQYF	TGTGCCAGCGGCCGAGTGGGACAGCTTCAAGAGACCCAGTACTTC
.	.	TRBV6-5	TRBJ2-2	CASSLPRGRTGELFF	TGTGCCAGCAGTCTACCCAGGGGTCGGACCGGGGAGCTGTTTTTT
many	.	TRBV10-3	TRBJ2-7	CAISESHEQYF	TGTGCCATCAGTGAATCCCACGAGCAGTACTTC
.	.	TRBV20-1	TRBJ2-1	CSARDLTSPNEQFF	TGCAGTGCTAGAGACCTCACTAGTCCCAATGAGCAGTTCTTC
.	.	TRBV5-1	TRBJ2-3	CASSGYGTPDTDTQYF	TGCGCCAGCAGCGGGTACGGGACTCCTGACACAGATACGCAGTATTTT
once	.	TRBV7-3	TRBJ2-3	CASSSPHGTGDTQYF	TGTGCCAGCAGCTCGCCCCATGGGACCGGAGATACGCAGTATTTT
.	TRBD1	TRBV29-1	TRBJ1-5	CSVEDLLGQGTNQPQHF	TGCAGCGTTGAAGATCTCCTGGGACAGGGGACCAATCAGCCCCAGCATTTT
.	.	TRBV19	TRBJ1-5	CASRTRGSNQPQHF	TGTGCCAGTAGGACGAGGGGGAGCAATCAGCCCCAGCATTTT
few	TRBD2	TRBV20-1	TRBJ2-1	CSAGLASNEQFF	TGCAGTGCGGGACTAGCTTCCAATGAGCAGTTCTTC
few	.	TRBV29-1	TRBJ1-2	CSVERMGGNYGYTF	TGCAGCGTTGAACGTATGGGGGGTAACTATGGCTACACCTTC
.	TRBD1	TRBV20-1	TRBJ1-1	CSAPNPGGPQAFF	TGCAGTGCTCCTAATCCAGGGGGCCCCCAAGCTTTCTTT
.	TRBD2	TRBV28	TRBJ2-3	CASTLLPGLAEHTQYF	TGTGCCAGCACCCTCCTGCCGGGACTAGCGGAGCATACGCAGTATTTT
few	.	TRBV7-7	TRBJ2-3	CASSSGQTDTQYF	TGTGCCAGCAGCTCCGGACAGACAGATACGCAGTATTTT
.	.	TRBV5-1	TRBJ1-2	CASSLSTPPVYGYTF	TGCGCCAGCAGCTTGTCGACTCCTCCTGTCTATGGCTACACCTTC
.	.	TRBV28	TRBJ2-4	CASSAPGPELGIQYF	TGTGCCAGCAGTGCGCCGGGGCCCGAATTGGGCATTCAGTACTTC
few	.	TRBV3-1	TRBJ2-2	CASSQVAGELFF	TGTGCCAGCAGCCAAGTAGCCGGGGAGCTGTTTTTT
.	TRBD2	TRBV4-3	TRBJ2-1	CASSQELPWVAGAYNEQFF	TGCGCCAGCAGCCAAGAACTCCCCTGGGTAGCGGGGGCCTACAATGAGCAGTTCTTC
few	.	TRBV5-1	TRBJ2-3	CASSAVGDTQYF	TGCGCCAGCAGCGCCGTCGGAGATACGCAGTATTTT
.	.	TRBV20-1	TRBJ2-5	CSATLGSQETQYF	TGCAGTGCCACGTTGGGGTCCCAAGAGACCCAGTACTTC
.	TRBD2	TRBV24-1	TRBJ2-1	CATSDPGLAGYNEQFF	TGTGCCACCAGTGATCCGGGACTAGCGGGGTACAATGAGCAGTTCTTC
.	.	TRBV19	TRBJ1-5	CASTLSNQPQHF	TGTGCCAGTACCCTCAGTAATCAGCCCCAGCATTTT
many	.	TRBV5-1	TRBJ2-7	CASSRTTPRPTDEQYF	TGCGCCAGCAGCCGGACTACCCCTAGGCCTACGGATGAGCAGTACTTC
.	TRBD2	TRBV7-2	TRBJ2-2	CASSLGTLSGMELFF	TGTGCCAGCAGCTTAGGGACCCTCAGCGGGATGGAGCTGTTTTTT
.	TRBD2	TRBV4-3	TRBJ2-5	CASSQAGTSGSPGQETQYF	TGCGCCAGCAGCCAAGCCGGGACTAGCGGGAGTCCGGGACAAGAGACCCAGTACTTC
.	.	TRBV12-3/TRBV12-4	TRBJ2-2	CASSTVVDTGELFF	TGTGCCAGCAGCACCGTTGTGGACACCGGGGAGCTGTTTTTT
.	TRBD1	TRBV13	TRBJ2-3	CASSLGGDRGSTDTQYF	TGTGCCAGCAGCTTAGGCGGGGACAGGGGTTCCACAGATACGCAGTATTTT
few	TRBD2	TRBV2	TRBJ2-1	CASSSPRTSGSWNEQFF	TGTGCCAGCAGTTCGCCTCGGACTAGCGGGAGTTGGAATGAGCAGTTCTTC